This is a list of T cell receptor beta chains from one sample in a study of blood T cell repertoires in COVID-19. TCRdb keeps only in-frame clones here, not all; method: immunoSEQ multiplex PCR. The profile shows roughly 220,000 clones, approximately 83% of them singletons. Sequencing input: PBMCs or T cells enriched from blood (not recorded which). Receptors were obtained from a woman aged 40 to 49 with acute COVID-19. Both conserved end residues are trimmed from each CDR3.

J gene: TRBJ1-2; V gene: TRBV6-5; CDR3 protein: ASSNGGKRYGYT
J gene: TRBJ2-3; V gene: TRBV6-5; CDR3 protein: ASSYRTSGVTDTQY
J gene: TRBJ2-7; V gene: TRBV28; CDR3 protein: ASSQVQSVYEQY
J gene: TRBJ2-7; V gene: TRBV7-9; CDR3 protein: ASSWDTNYEQY
J gene: TRBJ1-1; V gene: TRBV9; CDR3 protein: ASSQQQGLGPHGDTEAF
J gene: TRBJ2-7; V gene: TRBV4-1; CDR3 protein: ASSRGLSYEQY
J gene: TRBJ1-5; V gene: TRBV11-2; CDR3 protein: ASSLEGAQPQH
J gene: TRBJ1-5; V gene: TRBV23-1; CDR3 protein: ASSQSGGQGSNQPQH
J gene: TRBJ2-7; V gene: TRBV11-3; CDR3 protein: ASSLAGGLDYEQY
J gene: TRBJ2-5; V gene: TRBV5-1; CDR3 protein: ASSLAGGYGETQY
J gene: TRBJ1-2; V gene: TRBV6-6; CDR3 protein: ASRLQDLDGYT
J gene: TRBJ2-1; V gene: TRBV10-3; CDR3 protein: AISETGYNEQF
J gene: TRBJ1-2; V gene: TRBV10-3; CDR3 protein: AIRGQGDSNYGYT
J gene: TRBJ2-2; V gene: TRBV19; CDR3 protein: ASSILRGINTGELF
J gene: TRBJ1-5; V gene: TRBV4-2; CDR3 protein: ASSQDTGENQPQH
J gene: TRBJ2-5; V gene: TRBV19; CDR3 protein: ASSPRASGGGLTNQY
J gene: TRBJ2-2; V gene: TRBV6-5; CDR3 protein: ASSFLGELF
J gene: TRBJ1-4; V gene: TRBV12-3/TRBV12-4; CDR3 protein: ASSLEFEKLF
J gene: TRBJ2-5; V gene: TRBV7-8; CDR3 protein: ASSRPGLAGSQETQY
J gene: TRBJ2-1; V gene: TRBV4-2; CDR3 protein: ASSAIQGNEQF
J gene: TRBJ1-2; V gene: TRBV5-5; CDR3 protein: ASSPGGGFGYT
J gene: TRBJ2-5; V gene: TRBV6-5; CDR3 protein: ASRYDRGREKTQY
J gene: TRBJ1-3; V gene: TRBV11-2; CDR3 protein: ASSSDRNSGNTIY
J gene: TRBJ2-1; V gene: TRBV3-1/TRBV3-2; CDR3 protein: ASSLGLAAYNEQF
J gene: TRBJ1-6; V gene: TRBV11-2; CDR3 protein: ASSPGNSPLH
J gene: TRBJ1-3; V gene: TRBV7-9; CDR3 protein: ASSLVHQETGNTIY
J gene: TRBJ1-2; V gene: TRBV2; CDR3 protein: ASSASGYARGYT
J gene: TRBJ2-2; V gene: TRBV7-2; CDR3 protein: ASSPRLAGVDTGELF
J gene: TRBJ2-5; V gene: TRBV11-2; CDR3 protein: ASSLVSGGRETQY
J gene: TRBJ2-3; V gene: TRBV11-2; CDR3 protein: ASRPIADTQY
J gene: TRBJ1-2; V gene: TRBV25-1; CDR3 protein: ASSEWEDRHGYT
J gene: TRBJ1-2; V gene: TRBV9; CDR3 protein: ASSVEGGLKDGYT
J gene: TRBJ1-4; V gene: TRBV9; CDR3 protein: ASSVEPQATNEKLF
J gene: TRBJ2-2; V gene: TRBV5-4; CDR3 protein: ASSLEAGGRAGELF
J gene: TRBJ1-5; V gene: TRBV3-1/TRBV3-2; CDR3 protein: ASSQDAGLGQPQH
J gene: TRBJ2-1; V gene: TRBV25-1; CDR3 protein: ASSEAARVNEQF
J gene: TRBJ1-6; V gene: TRBV18; CDR3 protein: ASSRDRGNSPLH
J gene: TRBJ2-2; V gene: TRBV4-3; CDR3 protein: ASSQETADTGELF
J gene: TRBJ2-7; V gene: TRBV3-1/TRBV3-2; CDR3 protein: ASTPTGYYEQY
J gene: TRBJ2-7; V gene: TRBV5-1; CDR3 protein: ASSLDYFSYEQY
J gene: TRBJ2-1; V gene: TRBV27; CDR3 protein: ASSLSPRGRQF
J gene: TRBJ2-7; V gene: TRBV5-1; CDR3 protein: ASSLTGAPTYEQY
J gene: TRBJ1-5; V gene: TRBV7-9; CDR3 protein: ASSTDREKNQPQH
J gene: TRBJ1-2; V gene: TRBV7-2; CDR3 protein: ASSLFGPGT